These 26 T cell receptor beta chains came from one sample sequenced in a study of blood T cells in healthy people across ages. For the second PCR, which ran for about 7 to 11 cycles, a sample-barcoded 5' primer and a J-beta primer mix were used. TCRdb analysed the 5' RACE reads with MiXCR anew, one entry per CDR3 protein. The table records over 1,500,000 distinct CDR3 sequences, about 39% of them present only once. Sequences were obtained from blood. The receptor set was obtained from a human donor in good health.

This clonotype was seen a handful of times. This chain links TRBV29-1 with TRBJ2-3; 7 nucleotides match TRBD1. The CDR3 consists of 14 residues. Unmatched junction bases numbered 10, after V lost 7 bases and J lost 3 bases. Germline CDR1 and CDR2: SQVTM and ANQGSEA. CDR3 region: CSGSTGLGTDTQYF. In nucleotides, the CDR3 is TGCAGCGGTTCGACAGGGCTCGGAACAGATACGCAGTATTTT.

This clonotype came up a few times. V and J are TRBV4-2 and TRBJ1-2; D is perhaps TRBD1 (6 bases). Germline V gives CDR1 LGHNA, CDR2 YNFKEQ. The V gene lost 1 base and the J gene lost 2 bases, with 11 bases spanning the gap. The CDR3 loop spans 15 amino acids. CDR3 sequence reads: CASSQAGGENYGYTF. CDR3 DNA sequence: TGTGCCAGCAGCCAAGCGGGGGGCGAAAACTATGGCTACACCTTC.

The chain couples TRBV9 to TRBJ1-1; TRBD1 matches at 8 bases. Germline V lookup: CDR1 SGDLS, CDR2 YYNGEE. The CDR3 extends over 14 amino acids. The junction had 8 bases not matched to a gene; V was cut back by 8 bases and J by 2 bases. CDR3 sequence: CASTRGQGNTEAFF. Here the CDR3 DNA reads TGTGCCAGTACCCGTGGACAGGGAAACACTGAAGCTTTCTTT.

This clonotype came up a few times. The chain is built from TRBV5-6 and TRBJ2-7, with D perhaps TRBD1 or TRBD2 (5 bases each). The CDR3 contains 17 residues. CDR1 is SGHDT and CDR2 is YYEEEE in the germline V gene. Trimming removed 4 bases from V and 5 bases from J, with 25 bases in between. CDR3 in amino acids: CASSIRSKLMGTDEQYF. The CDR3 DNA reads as TGTGCCAGCAGCATAAGATCCAAATTAATGGGGACCGACGAGCAGTACTTC.

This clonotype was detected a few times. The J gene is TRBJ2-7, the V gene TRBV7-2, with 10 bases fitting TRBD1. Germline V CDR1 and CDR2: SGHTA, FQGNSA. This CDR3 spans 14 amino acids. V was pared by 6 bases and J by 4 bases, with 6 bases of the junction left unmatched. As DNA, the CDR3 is TGTGCCAGCAGTATGGGACAGGGGTGGTACGAGCAGTACTTC. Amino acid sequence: CASSMGQGWYEQYF.

The CDR3 is CASSLAPGQSSYNSPLHF. DNA for the CDR3: TGTGCCAGCAGCTTAGCTCCCGGACAGAGCTCCTATAATTCACCCCTCCACTTT. This rearrangement joins TRBV7-2 to TRBJ1-6, with a possible D match to TRBD1 (6 bases). V was pared by 0 bases and J by 0 bases, with 12 bases between. CDR1 is SGHTA and CDR2 is FQGNSA in the germline V gene. The CDR3 has 18 residues.

The DNA for the CDR3 is TGTGCCACCAGCAGTGACAGGGGGCATAAGGCTTTCTTT. This translates into CATSSDRGHKAFF. The chain is built from TRBV15 and TRBJ1-1, with 10 bases fitting TRBD1. J lost 11 bases, V lost 3 bases, and 6 bases had no gene match. The CDR3 extends over 13 amino acids. Germline V CDR1 and CDR2: LNHNV, YYDKDF (reference sequence).

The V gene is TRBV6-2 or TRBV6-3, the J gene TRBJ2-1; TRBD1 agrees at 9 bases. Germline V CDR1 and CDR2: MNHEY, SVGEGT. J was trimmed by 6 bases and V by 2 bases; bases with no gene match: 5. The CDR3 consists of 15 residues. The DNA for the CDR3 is TGTGCCAGCAGTTACAGGACAGGGGAAAGCAATGAGCAGTTCTTC. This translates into CASSYRTGESNEQFF.

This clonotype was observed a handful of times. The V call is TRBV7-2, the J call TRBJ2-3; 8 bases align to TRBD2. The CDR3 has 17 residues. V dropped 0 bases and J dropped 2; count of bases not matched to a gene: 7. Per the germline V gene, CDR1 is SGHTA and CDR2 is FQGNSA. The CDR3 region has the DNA TGTGCCAGCAGCTTAGCGCGGGGCGGGGGGTTCACAGATACGCAGTATTTT. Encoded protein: CASSLARGGGFTDTQYF. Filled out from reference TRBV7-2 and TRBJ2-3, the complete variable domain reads GAGVSQSPSNKVTEKGKDVELRCDPISGHTALYWYRQSLGQGLEFLIYFQGNSAPDKSGLPSDRFSAERTGGSVSTLTIQRTQQEDSAVYLCASSLARGGGFTDTQYFGPGTRLTVL.

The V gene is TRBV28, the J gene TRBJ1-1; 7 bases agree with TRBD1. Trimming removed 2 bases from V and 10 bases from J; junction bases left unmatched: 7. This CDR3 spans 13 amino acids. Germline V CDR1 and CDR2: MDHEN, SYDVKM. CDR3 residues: CASSLRQGVIAFF. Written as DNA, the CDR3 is TGTGCCAGCAGTTTAAGACAGGGAGTAATAGCTTTCTTT.

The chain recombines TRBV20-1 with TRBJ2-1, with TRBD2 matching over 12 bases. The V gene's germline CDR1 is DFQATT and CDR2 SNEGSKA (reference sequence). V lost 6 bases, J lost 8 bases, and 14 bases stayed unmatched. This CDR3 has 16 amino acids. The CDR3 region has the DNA TGCAGTGCCCTGGGGTGGCTAGCGGGGGGGTTCGATGAGCAGTTCTTC. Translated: CSALGWLAGGFDEQFF.

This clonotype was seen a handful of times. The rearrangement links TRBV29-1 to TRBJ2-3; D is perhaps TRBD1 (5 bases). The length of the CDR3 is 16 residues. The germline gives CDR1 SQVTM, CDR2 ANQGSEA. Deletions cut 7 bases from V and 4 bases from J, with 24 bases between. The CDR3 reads CSGIGMWGDLADTQYF. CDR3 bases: TGCAGCGGCATTGGGATGTGGGGCGATTTGGCAGATACGCAGTATTTT.

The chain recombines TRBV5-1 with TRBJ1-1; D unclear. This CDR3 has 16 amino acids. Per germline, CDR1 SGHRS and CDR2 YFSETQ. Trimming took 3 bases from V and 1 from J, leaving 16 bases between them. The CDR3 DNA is TGCGCCAGCAGCTCGAGTGGCCGGGCGAGGAACACTGAAGCTTTCTTT. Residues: CASSSSGRARNTEAFF.

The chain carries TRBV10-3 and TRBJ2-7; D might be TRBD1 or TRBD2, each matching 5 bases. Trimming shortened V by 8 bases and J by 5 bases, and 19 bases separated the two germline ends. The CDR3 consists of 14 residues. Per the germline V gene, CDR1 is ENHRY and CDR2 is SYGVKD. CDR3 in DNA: TGTGCCATCCGAGGGGTGATCCCGCCAAACGAGCAGTACTTC. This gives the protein CAIRGVIPPNEQYF.

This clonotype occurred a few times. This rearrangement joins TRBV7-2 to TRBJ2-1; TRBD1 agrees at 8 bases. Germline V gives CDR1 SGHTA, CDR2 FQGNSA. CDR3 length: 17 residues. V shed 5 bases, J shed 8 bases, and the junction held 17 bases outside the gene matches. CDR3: CASSRRHEQGVTDEQFF. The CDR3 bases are TGTGCCAGCAGCCGGCGGCATGAACAGGGGGTCACAGATGAGCAGTTCTTC.

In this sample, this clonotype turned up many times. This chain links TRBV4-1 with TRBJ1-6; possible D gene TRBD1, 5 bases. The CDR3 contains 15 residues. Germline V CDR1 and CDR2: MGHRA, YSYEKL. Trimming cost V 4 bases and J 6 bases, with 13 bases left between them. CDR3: CASSREAGRNSPLHF. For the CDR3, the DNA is TGCGCCAGCAGCCGAGAAGCGGGACGTAATTCACCCCTCCACTTT.

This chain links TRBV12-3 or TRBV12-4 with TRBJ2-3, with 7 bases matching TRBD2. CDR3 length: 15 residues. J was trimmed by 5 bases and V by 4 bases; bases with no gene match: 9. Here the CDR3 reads CASSSTSQTIDTQYF. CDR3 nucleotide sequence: TGTGCCAGCAGTTCGACTAGCCAAACGATAGATACGCAGTATTTT.

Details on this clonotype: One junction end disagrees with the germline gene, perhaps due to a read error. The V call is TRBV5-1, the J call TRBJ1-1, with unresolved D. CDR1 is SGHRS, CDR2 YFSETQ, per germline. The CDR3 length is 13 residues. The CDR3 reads CASSSIRETEAFF. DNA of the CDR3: TGTGCCAGCAGCTCGATCCGAGAAACTGAAGCTTTCTTT.

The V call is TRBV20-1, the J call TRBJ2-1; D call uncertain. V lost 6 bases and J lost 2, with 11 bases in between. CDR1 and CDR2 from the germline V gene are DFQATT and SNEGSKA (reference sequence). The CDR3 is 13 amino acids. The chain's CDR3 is CSAPVEPYNEQFF. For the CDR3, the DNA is TGCAGTGCCCCTGTGGAGCCCTACAATGAGCAGTTCTTC.

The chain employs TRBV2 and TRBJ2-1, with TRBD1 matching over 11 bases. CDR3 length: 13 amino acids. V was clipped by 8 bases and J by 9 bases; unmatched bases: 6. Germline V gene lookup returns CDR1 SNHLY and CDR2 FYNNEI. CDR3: CASSGQGVGEQFF. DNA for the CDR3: TGTGCCAGCTCGGGACAGGGGGTCGGTGAGCAGTTCTTC.

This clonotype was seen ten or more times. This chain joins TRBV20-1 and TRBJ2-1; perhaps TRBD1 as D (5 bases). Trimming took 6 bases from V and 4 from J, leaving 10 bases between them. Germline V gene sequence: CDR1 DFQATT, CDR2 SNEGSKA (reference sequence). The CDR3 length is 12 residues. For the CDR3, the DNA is TGCAGTGCCAAGACAGATTACAATGAGCAGTTCTTC. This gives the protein CSAKTDYNEQFF.

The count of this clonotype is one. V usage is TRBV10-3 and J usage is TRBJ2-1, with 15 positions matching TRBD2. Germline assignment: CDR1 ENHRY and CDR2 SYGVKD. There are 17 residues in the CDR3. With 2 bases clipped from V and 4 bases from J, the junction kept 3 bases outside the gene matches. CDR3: CAISEGTSGGPYNEQFF. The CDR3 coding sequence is TGTGCCATCAGTGAGGGGACTAGCGGGGGGCCTTACAATGAGCAGTTCTTC.

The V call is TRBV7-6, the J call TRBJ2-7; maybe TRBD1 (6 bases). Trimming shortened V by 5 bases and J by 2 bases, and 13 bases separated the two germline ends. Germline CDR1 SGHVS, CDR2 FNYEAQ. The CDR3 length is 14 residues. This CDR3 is CASSNPDSPYEQYF. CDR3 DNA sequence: TGTGCCAGCAGCAACCCGGACAGCCCCTACGAGCAGTACTTC.

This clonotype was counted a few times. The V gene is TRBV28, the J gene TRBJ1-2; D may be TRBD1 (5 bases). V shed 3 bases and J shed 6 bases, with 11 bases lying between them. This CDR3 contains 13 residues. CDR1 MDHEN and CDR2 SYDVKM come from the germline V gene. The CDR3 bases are TGTGCCAGCAGTTTCAGAGGGGAGGATGGCTACACCTTC. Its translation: CASSFRGEDGYTF.

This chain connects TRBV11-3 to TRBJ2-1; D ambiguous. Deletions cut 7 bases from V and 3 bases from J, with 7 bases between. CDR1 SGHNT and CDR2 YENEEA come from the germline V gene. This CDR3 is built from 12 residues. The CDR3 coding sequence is TGTGCCAGCATGGGCGACTACAATGAGCAGTTCTTC. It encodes CASMGDYNEQFF.

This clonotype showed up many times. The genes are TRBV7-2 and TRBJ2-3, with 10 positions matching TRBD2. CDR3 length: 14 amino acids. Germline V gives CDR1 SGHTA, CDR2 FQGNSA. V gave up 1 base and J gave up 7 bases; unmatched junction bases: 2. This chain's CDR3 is CASSLGTSGYTQYF. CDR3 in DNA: TGTGCCAGCAGCTTAGGGACTAGCGGTTATACGCAGTATTTT. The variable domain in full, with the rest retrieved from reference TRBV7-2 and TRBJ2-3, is GAGVSQSPSNKVTEKGKDVELRCDPISGHTALYWYRQSLGQGLEFLIYFQGNSAPDKSGLPSDRFSAERTGGSVSTLTIQRTQQEDSAVYLCASSLGTSGYTQYFGPGTRLTVL.